Each of the 13 T cell receptor beta chains below was sequenced from the same sample in a study of blood T cell repertoires in COVID-19. Repertoires were generated with immunoSEQ multiplex PCR, while TCRdb's copy carries only in-frame clones and drops some. The sample yields over 130,000 clones, about nine tenths seen once. Sequences were obtained from peripheral blood. These receptors originate from an elderly woman with acute or convalescent COVID-19.

The genes are TRBV11-1 and TRBJ1-1, with D unresolved. The CDR3 has 13 residues. V lost 3 bases to trimming and J lost 4 bases, with 9 bases between them. The V gene's germline CDR1 is SGHAT and CDR2 FQDESV (reference sequence). CDR3 nucleotide sequence: TGTGCCAGCAGCTTCGGCGGGCCCACTGAAGCTTTCTTT. As protein: CASSFGGPTEAFF. The entire variable domain, with the rest obtained from reference TRBV11-1 and TRBJ1-1, is as follows: EAEVAQSPRYKITEKSQAVAFWCDPISGHATLYWYRQILGQGPELLVQFQDESVVDDSQLPKDRFSAERLKGVDSTLKIQPAELGDSAMYLCASSFGGPTEAFFGQGTRLTVV.

The rearrangement links TRBV3-1 (or the pseudogene TRBV3-2) to TRBJ1-1; no firm D call. This CDR3 is 17 amino acids long. The V end lost 0 bases, the J end lost 0 bases, and 14 bases lay between the germline ends. From germline, CDR1 is LGHDT and CDR2 YNNKEL (reference sequence). Here the CDR3 DNA reads TGTGCCAGCAGCCAAGAAAGAAGAGTGTTACTGAACACTGAAGCTTTCTTT. As protein: CASSQERRVLLNTEAFF.

V gene TRBV30 combines with J gene TRBJ1-5; TRBD1 matches 7 bases. CDR1 is GTSNPN, CDR2 SVGIG, per germline (reference sequence). The CDR3 covers 13 residues. V shed 2 bases and J 4 bases; nucleotides not matched to a gene: 2. In nucleotides, the CDR3 is TGTGCCTGGAGTTGGACAGGTAATCAGCCCCAGCATTTT. Translated, it gives CAWSWTGNQPQHF.

V is TRBV30 and J is TRBJ1-2, with no clear D. V was shortened by 0 bases and J by 4 bases, with 12 bases between the two germline ends. The germline V gene has CDR1 GTSNPN and CDR2 SVGIG (reference sequence). CDR3 size: 14 residues. CDR3 sequence: CAWSVRVVAYGYTF. CDR3 DNA sequence: TGTGCCTGGAGTGTGAGAGTGGTAGCCTATGGCTACACCTTC.

The V and J genes are TRBV5-1 and TRBJ1-5; no reliable D call. Germline V gene lookup returns CDR1 SGHRS and CDR2 YFSETQ. The V and J ends lost 2 bases and 0 bases respectively, with 9 bases between them. The length of the CDR3 is 15 residues. The CDR3 nucleotides are TGCGCCAGCAGCTTAGAGGGATATAGCAATCAGCCCCAGCATTTT. Encoded protein: CASSLEGYSNQPQHF.

The chain couples TRBV5-1 to TRBJ2-1; 8 bases align to TRBD2. Germline assignment: CDR1 SGHRS and CDR2 YFSETQ. The ends lost 4 bases at V and 3 bases at J; junction bases unmatched: 6. The CDR3 spans 15 residues. Here the CDR3 reads CASSVAAGDYNEQFF. The CDR3 DNA is TGCGCCAGCAGCGTCGCAGCGGGGGACTACAATGAGCAGTTCTTC.

This rearrangement joins TRBV5-1 to TRBJ1-2; 11 positions agree with TRBD1. V lost 0 bases, J lost 6 bases, and 13 bases stayed unmatched. Per the germline V gene, CDR1 is SGHRS and CDR2 is YFSETQ. This CDR3 region has 18 residues. The CDR3 sequence: CASSLAPNPGQGEHGYTF. CDR3 sequence (DNA): TGCGCCAGCAGCTTGGCCCCCAATCCGGGACAGGGGGAACATGGCTACACCTTC.

The chain carries TRBV19 and TRBJ2-5; D is perhaps TRBD1 (5 bases). CDR1 and CDR2 from the germline V gene are LNHDA and SQIVND (reference sequence). The V and J ends lost 4 bases and 5 bases respectively, with 17 bases between them. CDR3 length: 15 amino acids. This CDR3 reads CASSRVSGSVETQYF. The CDR3 DNA reads TGTGCCAGTAGTAGGGTATCAGGGTCAGTGGAGACCCAGTACTTC.

This chain joins TRBV6-2 or TRBV6-3 and TRBJ2-1; 7 bases are shared with TRBD2. Trimming removed 5 bases from V and 7 bases from J; junction bases left unmatched: 8. This CDR3 contains 14 residues. Germline V lookup: CDR1 MNHEY, CDR2 SVGEGT. CDR3 sequence reads: CASSQSTGRNEQFF. The CDR3 region has the DNA TGTGCCAGCAGTCAATCGACCGGGAGGAATGAGCAGTTCTTC.

V is TRBV2 and J is TRBJ1-1; TRBD1 matches at 8 bases. The CDR3 covers 14 residues. CDR1 is SNHLY, CDR2 FYNNEI, per germline. Unmatched junction bases numbered 9, after V lost 8 bases and J lost 4 bases. CDR3 loop: CASAMDRASTEAFF. The CDR3 DNA is TGTGCCAGCGCTATGGACAGGGCTAGCACTGAAGCTTTCTTT.

V and J are TRBV24-1 and TRBJ2-3; TRBD2 is a possible D gene (6 bases). The CDR3 sequence is 16 residues long. Per germline, CDR1 KGHDR and CDR2 SFDVKD. V was shortened by 4 bases and J by 2 bases, with 15 bases between the two germline ends. CDR3 in amino acids: CATSDPGRGTTDTQYF. The DNA for the CDR3 is TGTGCCACCAGTGACCCCGGACGGGGGACCACAGATACGCAGTATTTT.

The chain recombines TRBV3-1 (or the pseudogene TRBV3-2) with TRBJ1-2; no reliable D call. The V end was cut by 6 bases, the J end by 4 bases, with 12 bases between. Per the germline V gene, CDR1 is LGHDT and CDR2 is YNNKEL (reference sequence). This CDR3 has 13 residues. CDR3 in DNA: TGTGCCAGCAGACAAACTGCTTCCTATGGCTACACCTTC. Amino acid sequence: CASRQTASYGYTF.

V usage is TRBV5-1 and J usage is TRBJ1-1, with 7 positions matching TRBD1. The CDR3 length is 14 residues. V lost 4 bases, J lost 1 base, and 4 bases stayed unmatched. Germline V gene sequence: CDR1 SGHRS, CDR2 YFSETQ. The CDR3 coding sequence is TGCGCCAGCAGCCCCAGACAGGGGAACACTGAAGCTTTCTTT. Protein: CASSPRQGNTEAFF.